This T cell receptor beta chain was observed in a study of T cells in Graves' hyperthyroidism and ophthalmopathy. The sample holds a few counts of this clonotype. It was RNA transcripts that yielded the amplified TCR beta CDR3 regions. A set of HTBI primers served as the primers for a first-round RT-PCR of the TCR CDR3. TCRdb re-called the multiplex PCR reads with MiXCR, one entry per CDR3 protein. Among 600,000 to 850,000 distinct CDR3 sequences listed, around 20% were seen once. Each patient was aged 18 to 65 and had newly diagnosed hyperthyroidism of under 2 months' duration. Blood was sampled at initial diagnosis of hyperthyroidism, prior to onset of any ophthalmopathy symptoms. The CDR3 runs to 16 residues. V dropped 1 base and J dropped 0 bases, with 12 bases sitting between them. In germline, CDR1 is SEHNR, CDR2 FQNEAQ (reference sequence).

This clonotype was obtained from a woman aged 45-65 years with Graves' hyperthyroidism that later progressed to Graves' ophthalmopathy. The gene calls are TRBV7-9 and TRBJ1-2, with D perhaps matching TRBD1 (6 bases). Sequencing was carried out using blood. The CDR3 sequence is CASSLDRGTSNYGYTF. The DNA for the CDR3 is TGTGCCAGCAGCTTAGATAGGGGGACGTCTAACTATGGCTACACCTTC.